The 14 T cell receptor beta chains listed next were all sequenced from one sample in a study of shared T cell receptors in the human thymus. Profiling relied on immunoSEQ multiplex PCR, and the TCRdb table lists in-frame clones only, not all of them. The table has just under 550,000 clones, about 80% seen once. These sequences were also reported in another study, on human thymus T cells.

The sample consisted of thymocytes. The receptors originated from a boy under two years old with a congenital heart defect.

The rearrangement links TRBV28 to TRBJ1-5, with D perhaps TRBD1 (5 bases). Trimming removed 5 bases from V and 0 bases from J, with 11 bases in between. The germline CDR1 and CDR2 sequences are MDHEN and SYDVKM. This CDR3 is built from 15 residues. The CDR3 sequence is CASSTTDISNQPQHF. The CDR3 DNA reads as TGTGCCAGCAGTACGACGGACATTAGCAATCAGCCCCAGCATTTT.

In DNA form, the CDR3 reads TGTGCCAGCAGTACCGGGACTCCGACCTACGAGCAGTACTTC. Protein: CASSTGTPTYEQYF. V is TRBV6-1 and J is TRBJ2-7; TRBD2 might be the D (6 bases). From germline, CDR1 is MNHNS and CDR2 SASEGT. Trimming took off 5 bases at V and 2 bases at J, with 13 bases between the two ends. This CDR3 has 14 residues.

This clone was detected a few times. In DNA, the CDR3 is TGTGCCAGCCGTGGGGGGGTGTTCGATACGCAGTATTTT. Translating gives CASRGGVFDTQYF. The gene calls are TRBV27 and TRBJ2-3; TRBD2 matches at 7 bases. From germline, CDR1 is MNHEY and CDR2 SMNVEV (reference sequence). The CDR3 runs to 13 residues. Trimming took 8 bases from V and 6 from J; bases not matched to a gene: 8.

The genes are TRBV28 and TRBJ2-7; D is perhaps TRBD2 (6 bases). Germline loops: CDR1 MDHEN, CDR2 SYDVKM. CDR3 size: 16 residues. Deletions cut 7 bases from V and 4 bases from J, with 23 bases between. DNA of the CDR3: TGTGCCAGCAACCTACGCGGGACTCCGATGGAGTACGAGCAGTACTTC. It yields the protein CASNLRGTPMEYEQYF.

The V and J genes are TRBV4-3 and TRBJ1-1; TRBD1 agrees at 10 bases. The V gene end was trimmed by 4 bases and the J gene end by 2 bases; junction bases not matched to a gene: 4. Germline CDR1 is LGHNA and CDR2 is YSLEER. CDR3 length: 15 amino acids. The CDR3 bases are TGCGCCAGCAGCCCAGGACAGGGGGAAAACACTGAAGCTTTCTTT. Its protein is CASSPGQGENTEAFF.

V and J are TRBV28 and TRBJ1-1; TRBD1 aligns across 7 bases. The CDR3 extends over 14 amino acids. Germline lookup yields CDR1 MDHEN and CDR2 SYDVKM. With V trimmed by 5 bases and J by 5 bases, 8 bases remained unmatched. The CDR3 sequence is CASSPDRVGTEAFF. The CDR3 DNA reads as TGTGCCAGCAGTCCCGACAGGGTCGGAACTGAAGCTTTCTTT. Full variable domain (rest looked up from reference TRBV28 and TRBJ1-1): DVKVTQSSRYLVKRTGEKVFLECVQDMDHENMFWYRQDPGLGLRLIYFSYDVKMKEKGDIPEGYSVSREKKERFSLILESASTNQTSMYLCASSPDRVGTEAFFGQGTRLTVV.

This clone was observed a handful of times. The chain carries TRBV7-6 and TRBJ2-1; possibly TRBD2 for D (5 bases). Looked up from germline, CDR1 is SGHVS and CDR2 is FNYEAQ. This CDR3 comprises 15 residues. With 1 base removed from V and 0 bases from J, the gap between germline ends came to 7 bases. The CDR3 protein is CASSLGAGSYNEQFF. The CDR3 region has the DNA TGTGCCAGCAGCTTAGGGGCGGGCTCCTACAATGAGCAGTTCTTC.

The CDR3 loop reads CASSWTGQKETQYF. CDR3 coding DNA: TGCGCCAGCAGCTGGACGGGACAAAAAGAGACCCAGTACTTC. This chain joins TRBV5-1 and TRBJ2-5; D is possibly TRBD1 (6 bases). The CDR3 extends over 14 amino acids. CDR1 is SGHRS and CDR2 is YFSETQ in the germline V gene. The ends were cut back, 3 bases at V and 3 bases at J, with 12 bases in the middle.

J is TRBJ2-5 and V is TRBV14; 8 bases agree with TRBD2. The CDR3 is made up of 16 amino acids. Germline V gene data show CDR1 as SGHDN and CDR2 as FVKESK. The ends lost 3 bases at V and 0 bases at J; junction bases unmatched: 6. The chain's CDR3 is CASSQGNSGNQETQYF. The CDR3 region has the DNA TGTGCCAGCAGCCAGGGAAATAGCGGGAACCAAGAGACCCAGTACTTC. The full variable domain, completed using reference TRBV14 and TRBJ2-5, is EAGVTQFPSHSVIEKGQTVTLRCDPISGHDNLYWYRRVMGKEIKFLLHFVKESKQDESGMPNNRFLAERTGGTYSTLKVQPAELEDSGVYFCASSQGNSGNQETQYFGPGTRLLVL.

J is TRBJ2-1 and V is TRBV11-2; TRBD2 matches 14 bases. Germline trimming cut 6 bases from V and 7 bases from J; bases unmatched to any gene: 8. From germline, CDR1 is SGHAT and CDR2 FQNNGV. This CDR3 has 16 residues. DNA of the CDR3: TGTGCCAGCAGGAAAGGGACTAGCGGGAGCGGGAATGAGCAGTTCTTC. Amino acid sequence: CASRKGTSGSGNEQFF. Complete variable domain (other parts from reference TRBV11-2 and TRBJ2-1): EAGVAQSPRYKIIEKRQSVAFWCNPISGHATLYWYQQILGQGPKLLIQFQNNGVVDDSQLPKDRFSAERLKGVDSTLKIQPAKLEDSAVYLCASRKGTSGSGNEQFFGPGTRLTVL.

The J gene is TRBJ2-7, the V gene TRBV2; D is ambiguous. The CDR3 is made up of 12 amino acids. Germline CDR1 reads SNHLY; CDR2 reads FYNNEI. With 6 bases removed from V and 1 base from J, the gap between germline ends came to 7 bases. CDR3 sequence reads: CASRGTSYEQYF. The DNA for the CDR3 is TGTGCCAGCAGGGGCACGTCCTACGAGCAGTACTTC.

In its sample, this clone was seen once. The chain combines TRBV28 with TRBJ2-7; the match to TRBD1 covers 10 bases. Germline CDR1 is MDHEN and CDR2 is SYDVKM. This CDR3 is built from 17 residues. V was clipped by 5 bases and J by 4 bases; unmatched bases: 14. CDR3 coding DNA: TGTGCCAGCAGTCCGACAGGGGGCGCGAGCGGGTGGTACGAGCAGTACTTC. Protein product: CASSPTGGASGWYEQYF.

The chain uses TRBV11-2 and TRBJ2-5; 8 bases match TRBD2. CDR1 and CDR2 from the germline V gene are SGHAT and FQNNGV. This CDR3 is built from 15 residues. V lost 1 base and J lost 2; bases outside the gene matches: 3. The CDR3 here is CASSLAGRGQETQYF. DNA of the CDR3: TGTGCCAGCAGCTTAGCCGGGAGGGGACAAGAGACCCAGTACTTC.

The chain joins TRBV6-5 to TRBJ1-1; 10 bases match TRBD1. Germline V gives CDR1 MNHEY, CDR2 SVGAGI. Germline trimming cut 4 bases from V and 4 bases from J; bases unmatched to any gene: 3. The CDR3 totals 14 residues. CDR3 in DNA: TGTGCCAGCAGTTGCGACAGGGGGCTCACTGAAGCTTTCTTT. It specifies CASSCDRGLTEAFF.